These 8 T cell receptor beta chains were sequenced from one sample in a study of cytomegalovirus exposure and HLA in healthy donors. Use of 60 Vbeta and 13 Jbeta primers characterized the PCR. Clones were read by immunoSEQ multiplex PCR, and TCRdb kept only the in-frame ones, dropping some. The data contain roughly 150,000 clones, about three quarters of them singletons. Specimen: PBMCs. These receptors originate from a man aged 35-49 years in good health and CMV-seropositive.

The J gene is TRBJ2-1, the V gene TRBV18; 9 bases are a match to TRBD1. The germline CDR1 and CDR2 sequences are KGHSH and LQKENI. Trimming at V came to 1 base and at J to 6 bases, leaving 10 bases not matched to a gene. The CDR3 spans 17 residues. CDR3: CASSPLTPGQGFNEQFF. CDR3 DNA sequence: TGTGCCAGCTCACCACTTACCCCGGGACAGGGATTCAATGAGCAGTTCTTC.

The CDR3 region is CASSLAGGFNTEAFF. CDR3 sequence (DNA): TGTGCCAGCAGCTTAGCCGGGGGTTTCAACACTGAAGCTTTCTTT. The chain combines TRBV11-1 with TRBJ1-1; possibly TRBD1 for D (5 bases). The germline CDR1 and CDR2 sequences are SGHAT and FQDESV (reference sequence). The ends were cut back, 0 bases at V and 2 bases at J, with 10 bases in the middle. The CDR3 runs 15 residues. The full variable domain, its missing parts supplied by reference TRBV11-1 and TRBJ1-1, is EAEVAQSPRYKITEKSQAVAFWCDPISGHATLYWYRQILGQGPELLVQFQDESVVDDSQLPKDRFSAERLKGVDSTLKIQPAELGDSAMYLCASSLAGGFNTEAFFGQGTRLTVV.

The count of this clone is one. CDR3 in amino acids: CASSQEVRGYSGANVLTF. The CDR3 DNA reads TGCGCCAGCAGCCAAGAGGTCAGGGGGTACTCTGGGGCCAACGTCCTGACTTTC. The rearrangement uses TRBV4-1 and TRBJ2-6; 7 nucleotides agree with TRBD1. Trimming removed 0 bases from V and 0 bases from J; junction bases left unmatched: 5. This CDR3 region has 18 residues. The germline V gene encodes CDR1 MGHRA and CDR2 YSYEKL.

The chain's CDR3 is CASSLAPGTGNTDTQYF. The DNA of the CDR3 is TGTGCCAGCAGCTTAGCTCCCGGGACAGGGAACACAGATACGCAGTATTTT. V and J are TRBV11-2 and TRBJ2-3, with 9 bases that match TRBD1. CDR3 length equals 17 residues. CDR1 SGHAT and CDR2 FQNNGV come from the germline V gene. The V segment lost 1 base and the J segment 2 bases; nucleotides outside the gene matches: 7.

In nucleotides, the CDR3 is TGTGCCAGCAGCTTGTCTAGCGGGAGGACTTCGAAGCAGTACTTC. Translated, it gives CASSLSSGRTSKQYF. The rearrangement uses TRBV11-1 and TRBJ2-7; 11 bases line up with TRBD2. Germline CDR1 and CDR2: SGHAT and FQDESV (reference sequence). The CDR3 length is 15 residues. J was trimmed by 8 bases and V by 3 bases; bases with no gene match: 9.

This clone was seen a handful of times. V and J are TRBV20-1 and TRBJ2-1, with unresolved D. The germline V gene has CDR1 DFQATT and CDR2 SNEGSKA (reference sequence). This CDR3 contains 11 residues. Trimming removed 6 bases from V and 12 bases from J, with 15 bases in between. The CDR3 bases are TGCAGTGCCCTACGCGAAGCATCGCAGTTCTTC. It codes for CSALREASQFF.

In this sample, this clone turned up once. V usage is TRBV7-9 and J usage is TRBJ2-5; maybe TRBD2 (6 bases). The CDR3 runs to 16 residues. The ends were cut back, 10 bases at V and 4 bases at J, with 25 bases in the middle. CDR1 SEHNR and CDR2 FQNEAQ come from the germline V gene (reference sequence). The DNA of the CDR3 is TGTGCCACCCGAGAATTTCGGGAGAGGGTCGGAGAGACCCAGTACTTC. Its translation is CATREFRERVGETQYF.

This chain uses TRBV6-5 with TRBJ2-1; D is perhaps TRBD2 (6 bases). The V and J ends lost 0 bases and 10 bases respectively, with 13 bases between them. The CDR3 consists of 14 residues. The germline V gene encodes CDR1 MNHEY and CDR2 SVGAGI. The CDR3 region is CASSYSLAAKEQFF. CDR3 bases: TGTGCCAGCAGTTACTCGTTAGCGGCAAAGGAGCAGTTCTTC.